This T cell receptor (beta chain) emerged from a study of cytomegalovirus exposure and HLA in healthy donors. The PCR had 60 Vbeta and 13 Jbeta primers. Sequencing used immunoSEQ multiplex PCR; TCRdb keeps in-frame clones, though not all of them. The sample lists 100,000 to 150,000 clones; 70% to 80% were seen once. The V gene's germline CDR1 is LGHNA and CDR2 YSLEER. V lost 1 base, J lost 5 bases, and 8 bases stayed unmatched. This CDR3 has 16 residues. This clone was observed a handful of times. V usage is TRBV4-3 and J usage is TRBJ1-2; TRBD1 aligns across 9 bases. The sample taken for sequencing was PBMCs. This clonotype was sampled from a woman aged 50 to 60 in good health and CMV-seropositive. CDR3: CASSQGTGVGGYGYTF. The CDR3 DNA reads as TGCGCCAGCAGCCAAGGGACAGGGGTTGGGGGATATGGCTACACCTTC.